This T cell receptor beta chain was sequenced in a study of cytomegalovirus exposure and HLA in healthy donors. The CDR3 is made up of 16 amino acids. CDR1 is SGHRS and CDR2 is YFSETQ in the germline V gene. The V and J ends lost 1 base and 0 bases, in that order; junction bases with no gene match: 1. 60 Vbeta and 13 Jbeta primers were used in PCR. Repertoires were generated with immunoSEQ multiplex PCR, while TCRdb's copy carries only in-frame clones and drops some. The data contain under 150,000 clones, roughly 9% of them singletons. This receptor was identified in a woman aged 40 to 50 in good health and CMV-seropositive. Sequencing was done on a sample of PBMCs. The chain employs TRBV5-1 and TRBJ2-2; 9 bases map to TRBD2. CDR3 bases: TGCGCCAGCAGCTTGCTAGCGGGGACGAACACCGGGGAGCTGTTTTTT. Its translation is CASSLLAGTNTGELFF.